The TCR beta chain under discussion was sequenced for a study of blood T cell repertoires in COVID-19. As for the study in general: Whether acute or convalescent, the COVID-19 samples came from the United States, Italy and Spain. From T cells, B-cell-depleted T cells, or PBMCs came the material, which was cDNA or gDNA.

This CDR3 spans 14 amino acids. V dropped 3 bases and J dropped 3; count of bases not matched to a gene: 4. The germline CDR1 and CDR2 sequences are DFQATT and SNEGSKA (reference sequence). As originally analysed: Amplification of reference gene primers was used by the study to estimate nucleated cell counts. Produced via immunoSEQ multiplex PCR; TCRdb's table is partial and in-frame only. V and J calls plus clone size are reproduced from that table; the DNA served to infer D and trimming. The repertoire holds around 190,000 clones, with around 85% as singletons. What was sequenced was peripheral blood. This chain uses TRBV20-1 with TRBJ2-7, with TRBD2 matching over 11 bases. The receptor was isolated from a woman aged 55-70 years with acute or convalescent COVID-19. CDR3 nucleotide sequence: TGCAGTGCTAGTCAGACTAGCGGGATCTACGAGCAGTACTTC. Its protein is CSASQTSGIYEQYF.